The clone carrying this T cell receptor beta chain was counted a few times. The sample is drawn from a study of T-cell reconstitution after alpha-beta-depleted transplantation in children. Unique molecular identifiers were used to barcode this TCRbeta library. TCRdb used MiXCR to reprocess the PCR reads, holding one entry per CDR3 protein. The sample holds a few hundred thousand distinct CDR3 sequences, about an eighth seen once. This sample comprised PBMCs from the stem cell graft donor, obtained from the stem cell graft. The clonotype comes from a human donor who donated a stem cell graft to a child with combined immunodeficiency.

CDR3 loop: CASSYQLKKTGTLYGYTF. The CDR3 coding sequence is TGTGCCAGCAGCTACCAACTTAAAAAGACAGGGACGCTCTATGGCTACACCTTC. V is TRBV9 and J is TRBJ1-2; 7 nucleotides match TRBD1. Losses at the gene ends were 4 bases for V and 4 bases for J; bases not matched to a gene: 19. The CDR3 loop spans 18 amino acids. Germline-derived CDR1 and CDR2 are SGDLS and YYNGEE.